A selection of T cell receptor beta chains follows, all from one sample in a study of T-cell reconstitution after alpha-beta-depleted transplantation in children. One entry per CDR3 protein results from TCRdb running MiXCR on the PCR reads. The sample includes some 200,000 distinct CDR3 sequences, 7.5% to 9.5% of them seen just once. Sequenced here: PBMCs, mostly from graft donor cells, sampled 360 days after TCRalphabeta/CD19-depleted stem cell transplant. Receptor source: a male patient aged 2-10 years who had a stem cell transplant for acute myeloid leukemia, so the T cells may come from the graft donor. The CDR3 runs from the conserved cysteine through the conserved F or W. A D gene is named only where the DNA matches it firmly. Only some rows state a clone size, as once, few, many or a class for expanded clones.

D: -; V: TRBV5-1; J: TRBJ2-2; size: many; DNA: TGCGCCAGCAGCTTGAGAGGGACACCTAGAAACACCGGGGAGCTGTTTTTT; CDR3: CASSLRGTPRNTGELFF
D: -; V: TRBV18; J: TRBJ1-5; size: few; DNA: TGTGCCAGCTCACCAATGGGGGATCACCAGCCCCAGCATTTT; CDR3: CASSPMGDHQPQHF
D: -; V: TRBV15; J: TRBJ1-6; size: -; DNA: TGTGCCACCAGCAGCGGGGCTTCACCCCTCCACTTT; CDR3: CATSSGASPLHF
D: TRBD2; V: TRBV7-2; J: TRBJ2-2; size: few; DNA: TGTGCCAGCAGCTTAGTGTCGCTAGCGGACACCGGGGAGCTGTTTTTT; CDR3: CASSLVSLADTGELFF
D: -; V: TRBV10-3; J: TRBJ1-1; size: many; DNA: TGTGCCATCAGTCCCGGGACATCGAACACTGAAGCTTTCTTT; CDR3: CAISPGTSNTEAFF
D: -; V: TRBV10-3; J: TRBJ2-2; size: -; DNA: TGTGCCATCAGTGAAGAGGGGGGACCGGATGCAGGGGAGCTGTTTTTT; CDR3: CAISEEGGPDAGELFF
D: -; V: TRBV6-1; J: TRBJ2-3; size: -; DNA: TGTGCCAGCCGAAAGGGCTTCACAGATACGCAGTATTTT; CDR3: CASRKGFTDTQYF
D: -; V: TRBV7-3; J: TRBJ2-5; size: many; DNA: TGTGCCAGCAGCCTACAAAGGGGGGGGCAAGAGACCCAGTACTTC; CDR3: CASSLQRGGQETQYF
D: TRBD1; V: TRBV28; J: TRBJ2-5; size: -; DNA: TGTGCCAGCAGTCCTTATAGGACAGGGTTGGAGACCCAGTACTTC; CDR3: CASSPYRTGLETQYF
D: -; V: TRBV7-3; J: TRBJ2-2; size: few; DNA: TGTGCCAGCAGTTACCTGTTGGCCGGGGAGCTGTTTTTT; CDR3: CASSYLLAGELFF
D: -; V: TRBV6-2/TRBV6-3; J: TRBJ2-7; size: many; DNA: TGTGCCAGCAGTTACAGTTCCCGGAATGAGCAGTACTTC; CDR3: CASSYSSRNEQYF
D: TRBD2; V: TRBV12-3/TRBV12-4; J: TRBJ2-1; size: few; DNA: TGTGCCAGCAGTCCCAGGACTAGCGGGGGGGTATCATACAATGAGCAGTTCTTC; CDR3: CASSPRTSGGVSYNEQFF
D: -; V: TRBV5-1; J: TRBJ2-1; size: -; DNA: TGCGCCAGCAGCTTGTCGAGCCTGGATGAGCAGTTCTTC; CDR3: CASSLSSLDEQFF
D: -; V: TRBV29-1; J: TRBJ1-1; size: many; DNA: TGCAGCGTTGAGGCCCACGGGAACACTGAAGCTTTCTTT; CDR3: CSVEAHGNTEAFF
D: -; V: TRBV7-2; J: TRBJ1-4; size: few; DNA: TGTGCCAGCAGCTTAATACCGAGTGAAAAACTGTTTTTT; CDR3: CASSLIPSEKLFF
D: TRBD1; V: TRBV12-3/TRBV12-4; J: TRBJ2-3; size: many; DNA: TGTGCCAGCAGCCCCCGACAGGGGAATGCAGATACGCAGTATTTT; CDR3: CASSPRQGNADTQYF
D: -; V: TRBV5-1; J: TRBJ2-1; size: few; DNA: TGCGCCAGCAGCCCCGTCCCCGGGACCGACAATGAGCAGTTCTTC; CDR3: CASSPVPGTDNEQFF
D: -; V: TRBV20-1; J: TRBJ2-1; size: -; DNA: TGCAGTGCTAGACTTATATTCGGGCACAATGAGCAGTTCTTC; CDR3: CSARLIFGHNEQFF
D: -; V: TRBV12-3/TRBV12-4; J: TRBJ2-7; size: -; DNA: TGTGCCAGCGGAGGCACCTCCTACGAGCAGTACTTC; CDR3: CASGGTSYEQYF
D: -; V: TRBV29-1; J: TRBJ2-7; size: many; DNA: TGCAGCGTCGAAGGCGAAGGAAGTTACTACGAGCAGTACTTC; CDR3: CSVEGEGSYYEQYF
D: -; V: TRBV4-3; J: TRBJ1-4; size: few; DNA: TGCGCCAGCAGCCAAGATTCGAACTCTAAAAGGGATGAAAAACTGTTTTTT; CDR3: CASSQDSNSKRDEKLFF
D: TRBD1; V: TRBV20-1; J: TRBJ2-7; size: -; DNA: TGCAGTGCTCAAACGAACAGGGGTCTATCCTACGAGCAGTACTTC; CDR3: CSAQTNRGLSYEQYF
D: -; V: TRBV24-1; J: TRBJ2-3; size: many; DNA: TGTGCCACCAGTGACGCCGACTTCACAGATACGCAGTATTTT; CDR3: CATSDADFTDTQYF
D: -; V: TRBV6-5; J: TRBJ2-7; size: -; DNA: TGTGCCAGCAGTTACTGGGATGACGGCTACGAGCAGTACTTC; CDR3: CASSYWDDGYEQYF
D: -; V: TRBV4-2; J: TRBJ2-7; size: many; DNA: TGTGCCAGCAGCCAAGATAAGGGGAAGGGGCCCTACGAGCAGTACTTC; CDR3: CASSQDKGKGPYEQYF
D: -; V: TRBV12-3/TRBV12-4; J: TRBJ1-5; size: few; DNA: TGTGCCAGCAGTTTGGACGGCTTAGACAATCAGCCCCAGCATTTT; CDR3: CASSLDGLDNQPQHF
D: TRBD2; V: TRBV12-3/TRBV12-4; J: TRBJ2-3; size: many; DNA: TGTGCCAGCAGTTTGGGAAGCGGGGCGGCCACAGATACGCAGTATTTT; CDR3: CASSLGSGAATDTQYF
D: TRBD1; V: TRBV20-1; J: TRBJ1-5; size: few; DNA: TGCAGTGCTATATCAGGGGGCGTAGATCAGCCCCAGCATTTT; CDR3: CSAISGGVDQPQHF
D: -; V: TRBV5-1; J: TRBJ1-4; size: -; DNA: TGCGCCAGCAGCTGGGACGGACTTAATGAAAAACTGTTTTTT; CDR3: CASSWDGLNEKLFF
D: -; V: TRBV7-8; J: TRBJ2-1; size: -; DNA: TGTGCCAGCAGCCTAGGATTACTGGCAGGGCAGCATAATGGGCAGTTCTTC; CDR3: CASSLGLLAGQHNGQFF
D: -; V: TRBV5-4; J: TRBJ2-1; size: -; DNA: TGTGCCAGCAGCTTGGAGCCCCGGTACAATGAGCAGTTCTTC; CDR3: CASSLEPRYNEQFF
D: -; V: TRBV4-3; J: TRBJ2-3; size: few; DNA: TGCGCCAGCAGCCAGGAGATGCCCCGGGCAGATACGCAGTATTTT; CDR3: CASSQEMPRADTQYF
D: -; V: TRBV20-1; J: TRBJ2-2; size: -; DNA: TGCAGTGCTAGAGAATTCGAGCCGTTCGGGAGCGGGGAGCTGTTTTTT; CDR3: CSAREFEPFGSGELFF
D: -; V: TRBV20-1; J: TRBJ1-6; size: -; DNA: TGCAGTGCTAGATCCGCCTCAGGGTCACCCCTCCACTTT; CDR3: CSARSASGSPLHF
D: TRBD2; V: TRBV12-3/TRBV12-4; J: TRBJ2-5; size: -; DNA: TGTGCCAGCAGTTTGGGACTAGCTATGGAGACCCAGTACTTC; CDR3: CASSLGLAMETQYF
D: -; V: TRBV12-3/TRBV12-4; J: TRBJ1-1; size: many; DNA: TGTGCCAGCAGTTTTCGGATCTCGAGGGATATGAACACTGAAGCTTTCTTT; CDR3: CASSFRISRDMNTEAFF
D: -; V: TRBV7-3; J: TRBJ1-2; size: few; DNA: TGTGCCAGCAGCTTACCCCCGGGTGGCTACACCTTC; CDR3: CASSLPPGGYTF
D: -; V: TRBV20-1; J: TRBJ2-5; size: -; DNA: TGCAGTGCGCCCAACAGGGAATTGCAAGAGACCCAGTACTTC; CDR3: CSAPNRELQETQYF
D: -; V: TRBV20-1; J: TRBJ2-7; size: -; DNA: TGCAGTGCTACCATGCTCTCCAGCTACGAGCAGTACTTC; CDR3: CSATMLSSYEQYF
D: -; V: TRBV20-1; J: TRBJ2-7; size: many; DNA: TGCAGTGCGAGTACCGGGACTCTCAAGCAGTACTTC; CDR3: CSASTGTLKQYF
D: TRBD2; V: TRBV20-1; J: TRBJ2-2; size: -; DNA: TGCAGTGCTATAAAACTAGCGGAACCGCGGGCCGGGGAGCTGTTTTTT; CDR3: CSAIKLAEPRAGELFF
D: -; V: TRBV27; J: TRBJ2-4; size: -; DNA: TGTGCCAGCAGTCTGCAAGTGGGGGCAAGGGGGTACTTC; CDR3: CASSLQVGARGYF